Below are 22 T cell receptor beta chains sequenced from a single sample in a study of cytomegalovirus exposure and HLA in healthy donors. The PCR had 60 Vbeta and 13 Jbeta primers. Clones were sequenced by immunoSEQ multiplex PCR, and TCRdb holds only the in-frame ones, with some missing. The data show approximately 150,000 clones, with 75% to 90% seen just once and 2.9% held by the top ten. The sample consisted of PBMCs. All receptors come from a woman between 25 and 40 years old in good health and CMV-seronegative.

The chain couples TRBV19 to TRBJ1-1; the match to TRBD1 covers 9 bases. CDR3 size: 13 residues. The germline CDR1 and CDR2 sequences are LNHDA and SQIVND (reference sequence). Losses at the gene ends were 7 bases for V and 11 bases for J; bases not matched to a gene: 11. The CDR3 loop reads CASTRDRGSSAFF. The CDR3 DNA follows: TGTGCCAGTACACGTGACAGGGGGAGCTCGGCTTTCTTT.

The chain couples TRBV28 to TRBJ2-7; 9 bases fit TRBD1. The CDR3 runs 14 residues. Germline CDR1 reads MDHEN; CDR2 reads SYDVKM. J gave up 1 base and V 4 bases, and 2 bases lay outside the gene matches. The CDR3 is CASSSTGGSYEQYF. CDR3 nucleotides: TGTGCCAGCAGTTCGACAGGGGGGTCCTACGAGCAGTACTTC.

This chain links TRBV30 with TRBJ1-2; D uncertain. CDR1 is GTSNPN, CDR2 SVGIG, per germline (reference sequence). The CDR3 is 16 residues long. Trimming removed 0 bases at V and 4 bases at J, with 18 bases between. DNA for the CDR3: TGTGCCTGGAGTGTAAGGAGGGAGGGTTGGACCTATGGCTACACCTTC. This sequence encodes CAWSVRREGWTYGYTF. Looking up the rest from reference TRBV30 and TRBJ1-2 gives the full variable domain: SQTIHQWPATLVQPVGSPLSLECTVEGTSNPNLYWYRQAAGRGLQLLFYSVGIGQISSEVPQNLSASRPQDRQFILSSKKLLLSDSGFYLCAWSVRREGWTYGYTFGSGTRLTVV.

The CDR3 loop reads CAWAPRFGEQYF. The CDR3 coding sequence is TGTGCCTGGGCCCCCCGGTTTGGCGAGCAGTACTTC. The V and J genes are TRBV30 and TRBJ2-7; unclear D gene. V gave up 5 bases and J gave up 6 bases, with 14 bases separating them. The CDR3 is 12 amino acids. Germline lookup yields CDR1 GTSNPN and CDR2 SVGIG (reference sequence).

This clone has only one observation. The CDR3 spells CASSQRTAVGIQYF. The CDR3 DNA follows: TGTGCCAGCAGTCAGAGGACTGCGGTTGGCATTCAGTACTTC. The chain has TRBV6-5 and TRBJ2-4; D possibly corresponds to TRBD2 (5 bases). The length of the CDR3 is 14 residues. Germline V gene data show CDR1 as MNHEY and CDR2 as SVGAGI. Trimming took off 5 bases at V and 9 bases at J, with 17 bases between the two ends.

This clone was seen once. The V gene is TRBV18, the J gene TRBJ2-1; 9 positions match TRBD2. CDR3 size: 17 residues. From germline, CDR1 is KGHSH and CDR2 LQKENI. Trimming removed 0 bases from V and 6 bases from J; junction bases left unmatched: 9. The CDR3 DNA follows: TGTGCCAGCTCACCACCGGGCGGGGGGGCCGGGTCCAATGAGCAGTTCTTC. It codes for CASSPPGGGAGSNEQFF.

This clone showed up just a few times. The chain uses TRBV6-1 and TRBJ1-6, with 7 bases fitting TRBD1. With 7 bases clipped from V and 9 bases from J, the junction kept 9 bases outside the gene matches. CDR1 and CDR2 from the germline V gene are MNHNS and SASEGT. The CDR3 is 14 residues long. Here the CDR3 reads CASMRGLGGSPLHF. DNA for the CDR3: TGTGCCAGCATGAGGGGGCTCGGAGGTTCACCCCTCCACTTT.

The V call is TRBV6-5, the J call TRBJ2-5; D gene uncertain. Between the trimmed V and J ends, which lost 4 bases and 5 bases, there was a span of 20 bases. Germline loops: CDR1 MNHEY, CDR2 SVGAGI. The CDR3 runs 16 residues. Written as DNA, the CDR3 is TGTGCCAGCAGTTCCAGATGGGTTCACTTGGAGGAGACCCAGTACTTC. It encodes CASSSRWVHLEETQYF.

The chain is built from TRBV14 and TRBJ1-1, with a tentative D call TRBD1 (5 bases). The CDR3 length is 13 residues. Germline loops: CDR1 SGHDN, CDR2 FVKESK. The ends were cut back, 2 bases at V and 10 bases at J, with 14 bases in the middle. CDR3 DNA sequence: TGTGCCAGCAGCCAACAAACAGGAGTCCCAGCTTTCTTT. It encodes CASSQQTGVPAFF.

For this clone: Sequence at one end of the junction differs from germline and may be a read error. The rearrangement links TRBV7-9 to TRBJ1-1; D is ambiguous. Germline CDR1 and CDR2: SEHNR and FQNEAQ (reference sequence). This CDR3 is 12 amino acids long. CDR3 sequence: CSSSPGNGEAFF. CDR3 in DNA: TGTTCCAGCAGTCCAGGAAACGGAGAAGCTTTCTTT. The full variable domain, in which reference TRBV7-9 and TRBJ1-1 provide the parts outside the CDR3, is DTGVSQNPRHKITKRGQNVTFRCDPISEHNRLYWYRQTLGQGPEFLTYFQNEAQLEKSRLLSDRFSAERPKGSFSTLEIQRTEQGDSAMYLCSSSPGNGEAFFGQGTRLTVV.

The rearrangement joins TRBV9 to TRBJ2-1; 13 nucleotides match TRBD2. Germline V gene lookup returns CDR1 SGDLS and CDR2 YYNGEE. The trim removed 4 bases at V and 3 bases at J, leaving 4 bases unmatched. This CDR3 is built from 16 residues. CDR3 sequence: CASSFRTSGGYNEQFF. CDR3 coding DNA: TGTGCCAGCAGCTTCCGGACTAGCGGGGGCTACAATGAGCAGTTCTTC.

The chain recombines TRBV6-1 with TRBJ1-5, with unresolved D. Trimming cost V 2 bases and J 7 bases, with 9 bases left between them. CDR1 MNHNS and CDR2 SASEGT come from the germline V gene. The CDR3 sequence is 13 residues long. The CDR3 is CASSEQARQPQHF. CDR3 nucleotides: TGTGCCAGCAGTGAACAAGCCCGGCAGCCCCAGCATTTT.

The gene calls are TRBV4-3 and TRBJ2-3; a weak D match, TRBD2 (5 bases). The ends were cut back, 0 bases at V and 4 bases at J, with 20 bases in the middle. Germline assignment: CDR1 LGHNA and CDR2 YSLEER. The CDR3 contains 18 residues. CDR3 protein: CASSQDAGLPAGPDTQYF. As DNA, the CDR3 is TGCGCCAGCAGCCAAGATGCGGGCTTACCTGCAGGCCCAGATACGCAGTATTTT.

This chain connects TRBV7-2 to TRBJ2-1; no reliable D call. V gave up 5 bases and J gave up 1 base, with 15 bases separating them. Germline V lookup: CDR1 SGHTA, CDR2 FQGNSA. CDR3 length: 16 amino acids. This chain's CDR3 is CASSLGPTASYNEQFF. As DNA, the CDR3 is TGTGCCAGCAGCCTCGGCCCGACTGCTTCCTACAATGAGCAGTTCTTC.

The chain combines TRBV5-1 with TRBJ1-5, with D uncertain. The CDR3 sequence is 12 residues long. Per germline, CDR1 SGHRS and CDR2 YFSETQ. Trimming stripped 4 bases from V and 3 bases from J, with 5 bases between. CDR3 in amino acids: CASSLPNQPQHF. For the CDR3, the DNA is TGCGCCAGCAGCCTCCCCAATCAGCCCCAGCATTTT.

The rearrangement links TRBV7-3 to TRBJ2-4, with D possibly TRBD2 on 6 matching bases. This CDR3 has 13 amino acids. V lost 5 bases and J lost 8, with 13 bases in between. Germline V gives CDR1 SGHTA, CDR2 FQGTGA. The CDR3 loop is CASSAGPGDIQYF. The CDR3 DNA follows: TGTGCCAGCAGCGCGGGACCGGGTGACATTCAGTACTTC. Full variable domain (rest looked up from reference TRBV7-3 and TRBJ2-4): GAGVSQTPSNKVTEKGKYVELRCDPISGHTALYWYRQSLGQGPEFLIYFQGTGAADDSGLPNDRFFAVRPEGSVSTLKIQRTERGDSAVYLCASSAGPGDIQYFGAGTRLSVL.

The CDR3 nucleotides read TGTGCCAGCAATGGGGGGAAAGGGGCTTTCTTT. This gives the protein CASNGGKGAFF. The rearrangement uses TRBV7-9 and TRBJ1-1; possible D gene TRBD1, 5 bases. CDR1 is SEHNR and CDR2 is FQNEAQ in the germline V gene (reference sequence). V lost 7 bases and J lost 11, with 14 bases in between. CDR3 length: 11 residues.

The CDR3 sequence: CASSPSGGARAGYTF. The CDR3 bases are TGTGCCAGCTCACCCTCAGGGGGCGCGAGGGCTGGCTACACCTTC. The genes are TRBV18 and TRBJ1-2, with TRBD1 identical over 8 bases. Germline V gene data show CDR1 as KGHSH and CDR2 as LQKENI. This CDR3 spans 15 amino acids. V trimming: 3 bases; J trimming: 7 bases; junction bases outside the gene matches: 10.

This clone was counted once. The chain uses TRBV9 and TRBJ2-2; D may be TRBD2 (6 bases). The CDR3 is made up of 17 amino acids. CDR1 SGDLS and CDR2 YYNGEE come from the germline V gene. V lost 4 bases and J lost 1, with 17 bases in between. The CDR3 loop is CASSLSASAWNTGELFF. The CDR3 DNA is TGTGCCAGCAGCCTGTCGGCTAGCGCCTGGAACACCGGGGAGCTGTTTTTT. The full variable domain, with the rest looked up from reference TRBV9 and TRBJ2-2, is DSGVTQTPKHLITATGQRVTLRCSPRSGDLSVYWYQQSLDQGLQFLIQYYNGEERAKGNILERFSAQQFPDLHSELNLSSLELGDSALYFCASSLSASAWNTGELFFGEGSRLTVL.

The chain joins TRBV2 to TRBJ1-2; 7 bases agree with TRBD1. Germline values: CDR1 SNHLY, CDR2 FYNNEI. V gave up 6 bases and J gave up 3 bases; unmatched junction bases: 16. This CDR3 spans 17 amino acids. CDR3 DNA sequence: TGTGCCAGCAGGGCCGCAGGGACAGCCGCAGGCTACTATGGCTACACCTTC. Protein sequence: CASRAAGTAAGYYGYTF.

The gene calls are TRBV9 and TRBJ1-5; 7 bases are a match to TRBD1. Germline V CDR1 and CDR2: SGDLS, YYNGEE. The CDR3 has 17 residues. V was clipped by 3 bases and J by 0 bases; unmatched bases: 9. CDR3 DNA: TGTGCCAGCAGCGACTGCCGGGACAGCCATAGCAATCAGCCCCAGCATTTT. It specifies CASSDCRDSHSNQPQHF.

CDR3 bases: TGTGCCAGCAGTTCCGGACAGGAAGCCCCCTATGGCTACACCTTC. Translated, it gives CASSSGQEAPYGYTF. V gene TRBV27 combines with J gene TRBJ1-2, with 7 bases that match TRBD1. The CDR3 consists of 15 residues. J was trimmed by 4 bases and V by 4 bases; bases with no gene match: 9. Per the germline V gene, CDR1 is MNHEY and CDR2 is SMNVEV (reference sequence).